These T cell receptor beta chains were read from a single sample in a study of PD-1 blockade in classical Hodgkin lymphoma. Libraries were prepared by immunoSEQ multiplex PCR; TCRdb keeps only in-frame clonotypes and omits some of them. The repertoire holds approximately 1,900 clones, with 85% as singletons. Sequencing used CD4+ T cells from blood, obtained before the fourth cycle of nivolumab. The origin of the receptors is a human donor with classical Hodgkin lymphoma. CDR3s include the opening cysteine and the closing phenylalanine or tryptophan. A D gene is named only where the DNA matches it firmly. Only part of the rows carry a size: once, few, many, or a class if the clone is expanded.

abundance: NA
j_gene: TRBJ2-7
v_gene: TRBV9
d_gene: TRBD2
CDR3nt: TGTGCCAGCAGCGTAGGGATAGCGGGAACTTACGAGCAGTACTTC
CDR3aa: CASSVGIAGTYEQYF

abundance: NA
j_gene: TRBJ1-2
v_gene: TRBV6-5
d_gene: TRBD1
CDR3nt: TGTGCCAGCAGTTACTCATGGGACAGGACGGGTGGCTACACCTTC
CDR3aa: CASSYSWDRTGGYTF

abundance: NA
j_gene: TRBJ2-5
v_gene: TRBV9
d_gene: NA
CDR3nt: TGTGCCAGCAGCGTAGGGTTAGCTAAGGGTGAGACCCAGTACTTC
CDR3aa: CASSVGLAKGETQYF

abundance: NA
j_gene: TRBJ2-7
v_gene: TRBV5-1
d_gene: TRBD1
CDR3nt: TGCGCCAGCAGCTCGACAGGGTACGAGCAGTACTTC
CDR3aa: CASSSTGYEQYF

abundance: once
j_gene: TRBJ2-3
v_gene: TRBV21-1
d_gene: NA
CDR3nt: TGTGCCAGCAGCAAAGCCGATAGCGGGAAACATACGCAGTATTTT
CDR3aa: CASSKADSGKHTQYF

abundance: NA
j_gene: TRBJ1-4
v_gene: TRBV5-1
d_gene: NA
CDR3nt: TGCGCCAGCCGGGGAGGGGTTTACGCAACTAATGAAAAACTGTTTTTT
CDR3aa: CASRGGVYATNEKLFF

abundance: NA
j_gene: TRBJ1-2
v_gene: TRBV9
d_gene: TRBD1
CDR3nt: TGTGCCAGCAGCGACGGGACAGGGGGCCTCTATGGCTACACCTTC
CDR3aa: CASSDGTGGLYGYTF

abundance: NA
j_gene: TRBJ2-2
v_gene: TRBV2
d_gene: NA
CDR3nt: TGTGCCAGCAGTGCCGGACAGCGACCGTGGTCGAACACCGGGGAGCTGTTTTTT
CDR3aa: CASSAGQRPWSNTGELFF

abundance: NA
j_gene: TRBJ2-5
v_gene: TRBV6-1
d_gene: TRBD2
CDR3nt: TGTGCCAGCAGTGAGAGGCTGACTAGCGGGGGTACGGAGACCCAGTACTTC
CDR3aa: CASSERLTSGGTETQYF

abundance: NA
j_gene: TRBJ1-3
v_gene: TRBV6-1
d_gene: NA
CDR3nt: TGTGCCAGCAAAGGGTTTGGAAACACCATATATTTT
CDR3aa: CASKGFGNTIYF

abundance: NA
j_gene: TRBJ1-2
v_gene: TRBV7-2
d_gene: NA
CDR3nt: TGTGCCAGCAGCCCAAGGGGAGGGGAGTATGGCTACACCTTC
CDR3aa: CASSPRGGEYGYTF

abundance: NA
j_gene: TRBJ1-2
v_gene: TRBV6-5
d_gene: TRBD1
CDR3nt: TGTGCCAGCAGTCCTACCGCCAGGGGGCATGGCTACACCTTC
CDR3aa: CASSPTARGHGYTF

abundance: NA
j_gene: TRBJ2-5
v_gene: TRBV27
d_gene: TRBD2
CDR3nt: TGTGCCAGCAGTTCCAATAGCGGGAGATCAGAGACCCAGTACTTC
CDR3aa: CASSSNSGRSETQYF

abundance: NA
j_gene: TRBJ2-7
v_gene: TRBV29-1
d_gene: NA
CDR3nt: TGCAGCGTAGATCGCGGGGACCCCTACGAGCAGTACTTC
CDR3aa: CSVDRGDPYEQYF

abundance: NA
j_gene: TRBJ1-1
v_gene: TRBV7-9
d_gene: NA
CDR3nt: TGTGCCAGCAGCGGGGGTGGGGGCCCGAACACTGAAGCTTTCTTT
CDR3aa: CASSGGGGPNTEAFF

abundance: NA
j_gene: TRBJ2-1
v_gene: TRBV7-2
d_gene: TRBD2
CDR3nt: TGTGCCAGCAGCTTTGGGCGGGGGGGCTACAATGAGCAGTTCTTC
CDR3aa: CASSFGRGGYNEQFF

abundance: once
j_gene: TRBJ1-4
v_gene: TRBV5-1
d_gene: TRBD1
CDR3nt: TGCGCCAGCAGCTTGGAACCGGGACAGCCTAATGAAAAACTGTTTTTT
CDR3aa: CASSLEPGQPNEKLFF

abundance: NA
j_gene: TRBJ2-7
v_gene: TRBV5-6
d_gene: NA
CDR3nt: TGTGCCAGCAGCTTGGCGCTCAGGCTCTACGAGCAGTACTTC
CDR3aa: CASSLALRLYEQYF

abundance: NA
j_gene: TRBJ2-1
v_gene: TRBV7-9
d_gene: TRBD2
CDR3nt: TGTGCCAGCAGCTCACTAGCGGGAAGGAAGGAGCAGTTCTTC
CDR3aa: CASSSLAGRKEQFF

abundance: NA
j_gene: TRBJ2-7
v_gene: TRBV28
d_gene: NA
CDR3nt: TGTGCCAGCAGTTTAGGTTCTTGGGACTTCTACTCCTACGAGCAGTACTTC
CDR3aa: CASSLGSWDFYSYEQYF

abundance: NA
j_gene: TRBJ1-6
v_gene: TRBV11-2
d_gene: NA
CDR3nt: TGTGCCAGCAGCTTGGAAGTATCACCCCTCCACTTT
CDR3aa: CASSLEVSPLHF

abundance: NA
j_gene: TRBJ2-5
v_gene: TRBV6-5
d_gene: TRBD2
CDR3nt: TGTGCCAGCAGCTTCGGGACTACCCGCGGGGAGACCCAGTACTTC
CDR3aa: CASSFGTTRGETQYF

abundance: large
j_gene: TRBJ2-7
v_gene: TRBV6-5
d_gene: NA
CDR3nt: TGTGCCAGCAGTTACCGGCGGAGTGGCTACGAGCAGTACTTC
CDR3aa: CASSYRRSGYEQYF

abundance: NA
j_gene: TRBJ2-5
v_gene: TRBV19
d_gene: TRBD1
CDR3nt: TGTGCCAGTAGTATTCAGGGGGCCGAGACCCAGTACTTC
CDR3aa: CASSIQGAETQYF

abundance: NA
j_gene: TRBJ2-1
v_gene: TRBV7-2
d_gene: NA
CDR3nt: TGTGCCAGCATCTCTAGCTACCCGACCTACAATGAGCAGTTCTTC
CDR3aa: CASISSYPTYNEQFF

abundance: NA
j_gene: TRBJ2-1
v_gene: TRBV28
d_gene: NA
CDR3nt: TGTGCCAGCAGTTTACATCAGTCCTACAATGAGCAGTTCTTC
CDR3aa: CASSLHQSYNEQFF

abundance: NA
j_gene: TRBJ1-2
v_gene: TRBV5-1
d_gene: TRBD1
CDR3nt: TGCGCCAGCAGCCCGAATGTCCCGGGACAGGGGGACTATGGCTACACCTTC
CDR3aa: CASSPNVPGQGDYGYTF

abundance: NA
j_gene: TRBJ2-7
v_gene: TRBV18
d_gene: NA
CDR3nt: TGTGCCAGCTCACCACGGTATTCTACCTCCGAGCAGTACTTC
CDR3aa: CASSPRYSTSEQYF

abundance: NA
j_gene: TRBJ2-6
v_gene: TRBV7-9
d_gene: NA
CDR3nt: TGTGCCAGCAGCTTAGGGGGGCGGCAGACTTCTGGGGCCAACGTCCTGACTTTC
CDR3aa: CASSLGGRQTSGANVLTF

abundance: NA
j_gene: TRBJ2-6
v_gene: TRBV5-1
d_gene: TRBD1
CDR3nt: TGCGCCAGCAGCTTCATGGGACAGGGCTTTCTCTCTGGGGCCAACGTCCTGACTTTC
CDR3aa: CASSFMGQGFLSGANVLTF

abundance: NA
j_gene: TRBJ2-7
v_gene: TRBV11-2
d_gene: NA
CDR3nt: TGTGCCAGCAGCCCGCAATCCTACGAGCAGTACTTC
CDR3aa: CASSPQSYEQYF

abundance: NA
j_gene: TRBJ1-4
v_gene: TRBV7-9
d_gene: NA
CDR3nt: TGTGCCAGCAGCTTACGCCCGGAGGGGGAAAAACTGTTTTTT
CDR3aa: CASSLRPEGEKLFF